The clone carrying this TCR beta chain was detected once. Antigen unknown. Donors, healthy HIV-negative adults, lacked recent acute infections or vaccinations. This entry is derived from a study of shared clonotypes between healthy human individuals. Notes on the study in general: Sampling included only blood; tissue repertoires likely differ.

TCRdb's table, derived via immunoSEQ multiplex PCR, lists solely in-frame clones and lacks some. The repertoire consists of millions of clones, with approximately 92% occurring once and the leading ten covering around 0.15%. The V segment lost 5 bases and the J segment 0 bases; nucleotides outside the gene matches: 10. The V gene's germline CDR1 is KGHSH and CDR2 LQKENI. This CDR3 spans 18 amino acids. This sequence was found in a man between 18 and 29 years old in good health. The sample was naive CD4+ T cells sorted from blood. Described subset: CD45RA+ positively selected. This chain links TRBV18 with TRBJ2-7; 13 positions agree with TRBD2. The CDR3: CASSRGLAGTLSSYEQYF. CDR3 nucleotide sequence: TGTGCCAGCTCAAGGGGACTAGCGGGAACCCTTAGCTCCTACGAGCAGTACTTC.